The 3 T cell receptor beta chains below were found in one sample sequenced in a study of regulatory T cells in long-lasting Graves disease. Building of the TCR beta libraries involved iRepertoire HTBI primers and Arm-PCR of CDR3 regions. From the multiplex PCR reads, TCRdb called clonotypes with MiXCR, one entry per CDR3 protein. The sample contains 300,000 to 400,000 distinct CDR3 sequences, 16% of which appear only once. Time point given: newly diagnosed GD, antithyroid drugs for less than 3 months. With RNA extracted from PBMCs as input, the TCR library was made. The sample was also reused in another study, on T cells in Graves' hyperthyroidism and ophthalmopathy.

The starting material was peripheral blood mononuclear cells (PBMCs), obtained at new diagnosis, from a patient treated with antithyroid drugs. The receptors were sampled from a man aged 40-49 years with Graves disease.

The V gene is TRBV5-5, the J gene TRBJ2-2, with D perhaps assigned TRBD1 or TRBD2 (5 bases each). CDR3 length: 16 amino acids. The V gene lost 4 bases and the J gene lost 5 bases, with 18 bases spanning the gap. Per the germline V gene, CDR1 is SGHKS and CDR2 is YYEKEE (reference sequence). CDR3 bases: TGTGCCAGCAGCAGTAGGGACCTGAGGGAGACCGGGGAGCTGTTTTTT. It encodes CASSSRDLRETGELFF.

The chain uses TRBV6-1 and TRBJ2-5, with 7 bases that match TRBD1. The CDR3 spans 11 residues. From germline, CDR1 is MNHNS and CDR2 SASEGT. Unmatched junction bases numbered 2, after V lost 11 bases and J lost 2 bases. CDR3 nucleotide sequence: TGTGCCGCCAGGGGGCAAGAGACCCAGTACTTC. Translated, it gives CAARGQETQYF.

The sample holds a few counts of this clonotype. The chain employs TRBV5-1 and TRBJ2-5; the D gene could be TRBD1 or TRBD2 (6 bases each). V dropped 4 bases and J dropped 10 bases, with 20 bases sitting between them. The CDR3 extends over 14 amino acids. Germline CDR1 and CDR2: SGHRS and YFSETQ. Here the CDR3 DNA reads TGCGCCAGCAGCGTCCGGGGGCCGAGGGGGGACCAGTACTTC. This gives the protein CASSVRGPRGDQYF.